This T cell receptor (beta chain) stems from a study of blood T cell repertoires in COVID-19. Methods used by the authors: Amplification of reference gene primers was used by the study to estimate nucleated cell counts. Profiled with immunoSEQ multiplex PCR; TCRdb holds only in-frame clones, not every one. The D gene and trimming were derived from the DNA, and the V and J assignments and clone size from that table. The top ten clones hold around an eighth of a sample with about 190,000 clones, around 80% of them seen once. Trimming removed 3 bases at V and 5 bases at J, with 14 bases between. Per the germline V gene, CDR1 is SGHRS and CDR2 is YFSETQ. This CDR3 contains 14 residues.

Input material: peripheral blood. The TCR originated in a man aged 50 to 60 who had recovered from COVID-19. The chain joins TRBV5-1 to TRBJ1-2; a possible D gene is TRBD1 (5 bases). The CDR3 sequence: CASSYFPGNYGYTF. In DNA, the CDR3 is TGCGCCAGCAGCTACTTCCCAGGGAATTATGGCTACACCTTC.